This TCR beta chain was documented in a study of PD-L1 blockade in urothelial cancer. Study at large: Intravenous atezolizumab, 1,200 mg every 3 weeks, was begun by patients in the mid-2010s.

Indicated time point: pretreatment peripheral blood. Germline V gene lookup returns CDR1 SGHDN and CDR2 FVKESK. V was clipped by 4 bases and J by 5 bases, with 15 bases between them. The CDR3 length is 15 residues. Generated by immunoSEQ multiplex PCR, the TCRdb table keeps only in-frame clones and is missing some. The repertoire holds about 86,000 clones, about 83% seen once, with roughly an eighth in the top ten. Study conclusions and caveats: At the 3-week point, tumor-associated blood clones expanded more in durable-benefit patients.

Points on this clone: The antigen is undetermined.

Sequenced here: PBMCs, sampled around atezolizumab (anti-PD-L1) treatment. The chain uses TRBV14 and TRBJ2-1; weak D call: TRBD1 (6 bases). The TCR comes from a man aged 55 to 70 with urothelial cancer. The CDR3 DNA sequence: TGTGCCAGCAGCCGAGGACAGCTACGTGACAATGAGCAGTTCTTC. This sequence encodes CASSRGQLRDNEQFF.